This T cell receptor beta chain appears in the sequencing data of a study of T cells in localized non-small cell lung cancer. The CDR3 is 15 residues long. V was trimmed by 5 bases and J by 0 bases, leaving 11 bases between them. CDR1 and CDR2 (germline): SGHTA, FQGTGA. Only in-frame clones appear in the TCRdb table, and some are missing; sequencing was by immunoSEQ multiplex PCR. The sample holds tens of thousands of clones; about 80% are singletons and the top ten take roughly 8%. This clone was counted between two and nine times. The sample in question was PBMCs, obtained before any cancer treatment. The chain is built from TRBV7-3 and TRBJ2-4, with D possibly matching TRBD2 (6 bases). The TCR was taken from a man between 35 and 75 years old with stage II lung adenocarcinoma. CDR3 coding DNA: TGTGCCAGCAGCAAGGGACTTCTAGCCAAAAACATTCAGTACTTC. Its translation is CASSKGLLAKNIQYF.